This TCR beta chain was recorded in a study of cytomegalovirus exposure and HLA in healthy donors. V lost 5 bases and J lost 0, with 11 bases in between. The CDR3 loop spans 15 amino acids. The germline V gene has CDR1 SNHLY and CDR2 FYNNEI. PCR amplification relied on 60 Vbeta primers (plus 13 Jbeta primers). Sequenced by immunoSEQ multiplex PCR; TCRdb stores in-frame clones only, minus some. The table gives 40,000 or so clones; the top ten clones make up over 3.5% of it. The source is a male donor in good health and CMV-seronegative. Sequenced: PBMCs. J is TRBJ2-1 and V is TRBV2, with D perhaps matching TRBD2 (5 bases). The CDR3, as DNA: TGTGCCAGCAGTTCGGGGTACAGCTCCTACAATGAGCAGTTCTTC. It encodes CASSSGYSSYNEQFF.